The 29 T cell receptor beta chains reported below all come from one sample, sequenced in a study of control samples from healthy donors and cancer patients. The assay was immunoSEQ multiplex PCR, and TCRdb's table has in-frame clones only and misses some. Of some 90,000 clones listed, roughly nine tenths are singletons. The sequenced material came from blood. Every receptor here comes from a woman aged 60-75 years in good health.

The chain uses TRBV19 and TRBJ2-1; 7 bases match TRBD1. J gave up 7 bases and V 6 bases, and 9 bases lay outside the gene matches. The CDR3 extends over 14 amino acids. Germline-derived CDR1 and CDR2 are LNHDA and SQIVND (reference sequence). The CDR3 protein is CASSRPTGSNEQFF. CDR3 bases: TGTGCCAGTAGCCGACCGACAGGGAGTAATGAGCAGTTCTTC.

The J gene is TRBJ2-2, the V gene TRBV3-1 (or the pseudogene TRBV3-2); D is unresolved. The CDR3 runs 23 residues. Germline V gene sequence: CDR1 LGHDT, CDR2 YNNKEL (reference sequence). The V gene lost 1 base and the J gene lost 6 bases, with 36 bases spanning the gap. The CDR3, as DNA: TGTGCCAGCAGCCAAGTTATTGTTGGCATCCCAAGTAGTACGGAAGCACCCGCCGGGGAGCTGTTTTTT. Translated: CASSQVIVGIPSSTEAPAGELFF.

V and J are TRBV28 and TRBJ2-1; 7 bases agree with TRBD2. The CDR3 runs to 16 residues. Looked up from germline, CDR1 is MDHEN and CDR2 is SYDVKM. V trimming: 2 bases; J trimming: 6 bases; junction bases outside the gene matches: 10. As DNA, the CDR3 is TGTGCCAGCAGTTTAGCGGGGGTCGGGTTGGGCAATGAGCAGTTCTTC. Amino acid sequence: CASSLAGVGLGNEQFF.

In DNA form, the CDR3 reads TGTGCCAGTAGTATAGGTCCTAACCCGGTACAGCCCCAGCATTTT. This gives the protein CASSIGPNPVQPQHF. This sequence joins TRBV19 and TRBJ1-5, with D unclear. Trimming left V 1 base short and J 7 bases short, with 14 bases between. Germline lookup yields CDR1 LNHDA and CDR2 SQIVND (reference sequence). CDR3 length equals 15 residues.

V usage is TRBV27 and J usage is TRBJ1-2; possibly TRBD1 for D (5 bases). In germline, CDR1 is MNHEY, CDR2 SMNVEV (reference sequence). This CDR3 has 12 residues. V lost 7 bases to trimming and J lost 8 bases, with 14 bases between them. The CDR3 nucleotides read TGTGCCAGCACCGGGACCCACGGGGGCTACACCTTC. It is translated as CASTGTHGGYTF.

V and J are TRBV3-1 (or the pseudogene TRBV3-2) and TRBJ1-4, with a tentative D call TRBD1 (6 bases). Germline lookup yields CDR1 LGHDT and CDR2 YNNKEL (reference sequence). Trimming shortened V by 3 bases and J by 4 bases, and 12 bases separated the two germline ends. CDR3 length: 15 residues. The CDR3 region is CASSHRSGVNEKLFF. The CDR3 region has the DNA TGTGCCAGCAGCCATCGGTCAGGGGTTAATGAAAAACTGTTTTTT.

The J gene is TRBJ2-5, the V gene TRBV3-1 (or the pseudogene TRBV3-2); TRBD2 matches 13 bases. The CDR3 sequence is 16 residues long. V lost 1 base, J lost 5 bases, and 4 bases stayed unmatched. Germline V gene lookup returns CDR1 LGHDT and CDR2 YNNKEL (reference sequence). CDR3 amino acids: CASSQVTSGGPETQYF. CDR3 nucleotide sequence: TGTGCCAGCAGCCAAGTGACTAGCGGGGGGCCCGAGACCCAGTACTTC.

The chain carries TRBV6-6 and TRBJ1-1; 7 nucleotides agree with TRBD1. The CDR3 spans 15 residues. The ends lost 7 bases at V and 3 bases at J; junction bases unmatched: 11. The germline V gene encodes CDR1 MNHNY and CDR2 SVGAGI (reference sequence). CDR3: CASNEQGRGDTEAFF. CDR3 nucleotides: TGTGCCAGCAATGAACAGGGGCGTGGGGACACTGAAGCTTTCTTT.

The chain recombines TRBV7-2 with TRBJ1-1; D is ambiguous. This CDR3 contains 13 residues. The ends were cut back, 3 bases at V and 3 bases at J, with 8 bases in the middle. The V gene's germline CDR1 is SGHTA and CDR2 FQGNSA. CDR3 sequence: CASSLSRDTEAFF. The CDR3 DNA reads TGTGCCAGCAGCTTGAGTCGGGACACTGAAGCTTTCTTT.

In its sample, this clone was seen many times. In nucleotides, the CDR3 is TGTGCCAGCAGACTAGTTGGCACAGATACGCAGTATTTT. Its protein is CASRLVGTDTQYF. The chain joins TRBV2 to TRBJ2-3; D perhaps matches TRBD2 (5 bases). Germline CDR1 SNHLY, CDR2 FYNNEI. The CDR3 has 13 amino acids. V lost 6 bases, J lost 1 base, and 8 bases lay in between.

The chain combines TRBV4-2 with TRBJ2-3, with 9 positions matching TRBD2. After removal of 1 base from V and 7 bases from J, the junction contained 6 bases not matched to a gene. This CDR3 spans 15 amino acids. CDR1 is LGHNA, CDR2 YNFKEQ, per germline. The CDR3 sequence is CASSQGGSGGHTQYF. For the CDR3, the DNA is TGTGCCAGCAGCCAAGGGGGCAGCGGGGGGCATACGCAGTATTTT.

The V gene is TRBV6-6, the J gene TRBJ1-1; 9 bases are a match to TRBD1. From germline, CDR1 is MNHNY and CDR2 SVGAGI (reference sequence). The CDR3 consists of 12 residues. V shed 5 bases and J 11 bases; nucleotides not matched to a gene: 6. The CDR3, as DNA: TGTGCCAGCAGTCGCACAGGGGGCAGTGCTTTCTTT. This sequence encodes CASSRTGGSAFF.

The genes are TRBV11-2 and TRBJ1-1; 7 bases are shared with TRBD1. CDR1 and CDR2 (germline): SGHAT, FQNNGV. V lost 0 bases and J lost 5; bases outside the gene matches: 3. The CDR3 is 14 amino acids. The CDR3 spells CASSLDRGDTEAFF. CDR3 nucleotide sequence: TGTGCCAGCAGCTTAGACAGGGGGGATACTGAAGCTTTCTTT.

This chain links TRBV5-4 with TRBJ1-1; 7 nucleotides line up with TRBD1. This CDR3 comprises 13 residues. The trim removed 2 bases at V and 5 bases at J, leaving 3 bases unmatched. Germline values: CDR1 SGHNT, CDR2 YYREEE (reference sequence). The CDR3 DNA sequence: TGTGCCAGCAGCTTCTCAGGGGGGACTGAAGCTTTCTTT. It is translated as CASSFSGGTEAFF.

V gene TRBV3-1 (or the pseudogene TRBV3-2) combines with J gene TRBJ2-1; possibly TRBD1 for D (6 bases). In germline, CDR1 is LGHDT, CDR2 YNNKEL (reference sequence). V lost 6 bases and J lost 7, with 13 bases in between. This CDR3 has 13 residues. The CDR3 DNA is TGTGCCAGCAGGCAAAGTCAGGGGAATGAGCAGTTCTTC. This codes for CASRQSQGNEQFF.

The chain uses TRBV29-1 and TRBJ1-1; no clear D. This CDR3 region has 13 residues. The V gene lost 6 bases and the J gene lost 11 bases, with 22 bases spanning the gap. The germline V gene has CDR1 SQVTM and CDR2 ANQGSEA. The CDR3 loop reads CSVDLEAAGVAFF. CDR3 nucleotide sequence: TGCAGCGTCGATCTAGAGGCAGCCGGTGTGGCTTTCTTT.

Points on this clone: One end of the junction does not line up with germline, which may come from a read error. This CDR3 reads CASSQEWDTSSGANVPTF. The CDR3, as DNA: TGTGCCAGCAGCCAAGAGTGGGACACAAGCTCTGGGGCCAACGTCCCGACTTTC. The chain uses TRBV3-1 (or the pseudogene TRBV3-2) and TRBJ2-6, with D possibly being TRBD1 (6 bases). The CDR3 extends over 18 amino acids. Germline assignment: CDR1 LGHDT and CDR2 YNNKEL (reference sequence).

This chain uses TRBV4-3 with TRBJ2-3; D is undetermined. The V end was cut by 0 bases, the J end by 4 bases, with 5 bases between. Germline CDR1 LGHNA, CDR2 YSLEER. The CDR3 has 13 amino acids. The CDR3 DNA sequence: TGCGCCAGCAGCCAAGAAAAGTCAGATACGCAGTATTTT. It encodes CASSQEKSDTQYF.

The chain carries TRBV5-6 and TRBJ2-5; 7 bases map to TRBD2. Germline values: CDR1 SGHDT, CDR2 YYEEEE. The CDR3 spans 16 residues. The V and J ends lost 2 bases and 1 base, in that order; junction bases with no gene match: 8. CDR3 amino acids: CASSFPSSGFQETQYF. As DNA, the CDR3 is TGTGCCAGCAGCTTCCCGTCTAGCGGCTTCCAAGAGACCCAGTACTTC.

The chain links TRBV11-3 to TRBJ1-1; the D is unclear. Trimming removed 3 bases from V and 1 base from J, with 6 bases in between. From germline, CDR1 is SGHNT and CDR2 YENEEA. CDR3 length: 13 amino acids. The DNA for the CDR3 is TGTGCCAGCAGCTTTCAACAGAACACTGAAGCTTTCTTT. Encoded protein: CASSFQQNTEAFF.

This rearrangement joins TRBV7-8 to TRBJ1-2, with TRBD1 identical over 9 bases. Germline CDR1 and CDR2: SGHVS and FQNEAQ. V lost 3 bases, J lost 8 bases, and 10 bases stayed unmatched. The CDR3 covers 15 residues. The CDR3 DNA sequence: TGTGCCAGCAGCTTCTCAACAGGGGGCGCGGACGGCTACACCTTC. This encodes CASSFSTGGADGYTF.

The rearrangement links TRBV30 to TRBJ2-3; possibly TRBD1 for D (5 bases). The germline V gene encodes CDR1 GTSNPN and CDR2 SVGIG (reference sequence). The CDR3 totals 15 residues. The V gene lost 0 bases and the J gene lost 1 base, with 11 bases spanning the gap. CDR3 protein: CAWSVREGGTDTQYF. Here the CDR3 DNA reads TGTGCCTGGAGTGTAAGGGAAGGGGGCACAGATACGCAGTATTTT.

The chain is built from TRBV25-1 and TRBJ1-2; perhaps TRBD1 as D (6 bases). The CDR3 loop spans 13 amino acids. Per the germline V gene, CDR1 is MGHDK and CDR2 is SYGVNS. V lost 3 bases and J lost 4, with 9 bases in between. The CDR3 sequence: CASSEGAGYGYTF. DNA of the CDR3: TGTGCCAGCAGTGAGGGGGCAGGCTATGGCTACACCTTC.

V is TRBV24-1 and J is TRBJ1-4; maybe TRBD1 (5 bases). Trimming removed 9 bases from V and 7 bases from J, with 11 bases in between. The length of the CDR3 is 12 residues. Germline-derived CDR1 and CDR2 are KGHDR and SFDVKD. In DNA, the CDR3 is TGTGCCACCTCGAGAGGGACTGAAAAACTGTTTTTT. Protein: CATSRGTEKLFF.

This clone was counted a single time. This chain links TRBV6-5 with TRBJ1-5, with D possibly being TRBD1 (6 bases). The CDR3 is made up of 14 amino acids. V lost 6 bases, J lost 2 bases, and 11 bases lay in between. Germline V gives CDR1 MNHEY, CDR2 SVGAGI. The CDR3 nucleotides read TGTGCCAGCAGCGGCAGGGGTGGCAATCAGCCCCAGCATTTT. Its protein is CASSGRGGNQPQHF.

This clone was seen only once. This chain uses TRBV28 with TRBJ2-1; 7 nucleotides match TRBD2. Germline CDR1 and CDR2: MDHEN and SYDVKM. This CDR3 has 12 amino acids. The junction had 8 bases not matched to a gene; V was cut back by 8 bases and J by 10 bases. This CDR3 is CASVPHGREQFF. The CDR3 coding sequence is TGTGCCAGCGTTCCCCACGGGAGGGAGCAGTTCTTC.

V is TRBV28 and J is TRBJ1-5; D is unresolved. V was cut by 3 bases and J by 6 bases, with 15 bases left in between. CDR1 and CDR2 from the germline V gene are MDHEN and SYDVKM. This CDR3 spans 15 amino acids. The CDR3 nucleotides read TGTGCCAGCAGTTTTCAAGACCCGAGGCGTCAGCCCCAGCATTTT. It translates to CASSFQDPRRQPQHF.

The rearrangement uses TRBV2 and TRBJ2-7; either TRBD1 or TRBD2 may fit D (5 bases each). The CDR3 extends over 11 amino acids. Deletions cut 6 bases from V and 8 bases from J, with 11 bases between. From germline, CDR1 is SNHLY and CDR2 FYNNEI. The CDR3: CASSLEGKQYF. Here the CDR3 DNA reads TGTGCCAGCAGCCTCGAGGGGAAGCAGTACTTC.

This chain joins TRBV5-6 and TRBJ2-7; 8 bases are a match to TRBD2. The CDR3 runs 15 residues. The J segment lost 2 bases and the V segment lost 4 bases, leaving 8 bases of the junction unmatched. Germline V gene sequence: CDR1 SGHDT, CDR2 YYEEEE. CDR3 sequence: CASSRLAGGTYEQYF. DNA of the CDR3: TGTGCCAGCAGCCGCCTTGCGGGGGGAACCTACGAGCAGTACTTC.